The 19 T cell receptor beta chains presented below share a single source sample, sequenced in a study of pediatric ulcerative colitis. TCRdb's copy holds only in-frame clones and misses some; the assay was immunoSEQ multiplex PCR. The sample consists of under 50,000 clones, 60% to 85% of them appearing once. Rectal tissue came from one to two pinch biopsies taken at colonoscopy. Material: gut tissue. These receptors were taken from a girl aged 10-17 years with moderate ulcerative colitis.

The rearrangement uses TRBV11-2 and TRBJ1-5; D unresolved. This CDR3 is 13 amino acids long. The germline V and J ends were trimmed by 0 bases and 3 bases, with 3 bases remaining between them. Germline CDR1 is SGHAT and CDR2 is FQNNGV. In DNA, the CDR3 is TGTGCCAGCAGCTTAGAACACAATCAGCCCCAGCATTTT. Translating it yields CASSLEHNQPQHF. Filled out from reference TRBV11-2 and TRBJ1-5, the complete variable domain reads EAGVAQSPRYKIIEKRQSVAFWCNPISGHATLYWYQQILGQGPKLLIQFQNNGVVDDSQLPKDRFSAERLKGVDSTLKIQPAKLEDSAVYLCASSLEHNQPQHFGDGTRLSIL.

The V call is TRBV5-1, the J call TRBJ1-6; maybe TRBD1 (6 bases). The CDR3 is 13 residues long. Trimming took 5 bases from V and 7 from J, leaving 10 bases between them. Germline CDR1 reads SGHRS; CDR2 reads YFSETQ. The CDR3 loop is CASRNRVNSPLHF. CDR3 nucleotides: TGCGCCAGCAGAAACAGGGTAAATTCACCCCTCCACTTT.

This CDR3 reads CAWKGAETNEKLFF. The CDR3 coding sequence is TGTGCCTGGAAGGGGGCTGAGACTAATGAAAAACTGTTTTTT. J is TRBJ1-4 and V is TRBV30, with 7 bases lining up with TRBD1. Germline V gene lookup returns CDR1 GTSNPN and CDR2 SVGIG (reference sequence). The CDR3 extends over 14 amino acids. The V gene end was trimmed by 4 bases and the J gene end by 2 bases; junction bases not matched to a gene: 4.

The V and J genes are TRBV5-6 and TRBJ1-3, with a weak D call TRBD1 (6 bases). The length of the CDR3 is 15 residues. V was shortened by 6 bases and J by 5 bases, with 18 bases between the two germline ends. From germline, CDR1 is SGHDT and CDR2 YYEEEE. CDR3 nucleotides: TGTGCCAGCAACAGGGTCGGGGGCCAACGAAACACCATATATTTT. Protein product: CASNRVGGQRNTIYF.

The chain joins TRBV2 to TRBJ2-7; D possibly corresponds to TRBD2 (5 bases). Per the germline V gene, CDR1 is SNHLY and CDR2 is FYNNEI. Trimming took off 3 bases at V and 5 bases at J, with 11 bases between the two ends. CDR3 length equals 13 residues. The CDR3 nucleotides read TGTGCCAGCAGTGATCCTAGCTATAACGAGCAGTACTTC. Protein: CASSDPSYNEQYF.

The chain employs TRBV12-5 and TRBJ1-1; D ambiguous. The CDR3 runs to 14 residues. Germline values: CDR1 LGHNT, CDR2 FRNRAP. V gave up 2 bases and J gave up 3 bases, with 10 bases separating them. In DNA form, the CDR3 reads TGTGCTAGTGGTTTGCCGCAGGCGGACACTGAAGCTTTCTTT. Translated, it gives CASGLPQADTEAFF.

A few counts support this clone. The chain carries TRBV5-5 and TRBJ1-5; 8 nucleotides match TRBD1. This CDR3 contains 16 residues. After removal of 4 bases from V and 2 bases from J, the junction contained 8 bases not matched to a gene. Germline V lookup: CDR1 SGHKS, CDR2 YYEKEE (reference sequence). The CDR3, as DNA: TGTGCCAGCAGCCCTGATGAGGACAGGGGCAATCAGCCCCAGCATTTT. Translated: CASSPDEDRGNQPQHF. The entire variable domain, with the rest obtained from reference TRBV5-5 and TRBJ1-5, is as follows: DAGVTQSPTHLIKTRGQQVTLRCSPISGHKSVSWYQQVLGQGPQFIFQYYEKEERGRGNFPDRFSARQFPNYSSELNVNALLLGDSALYLCASSPDEDRGNQPQHFGDGTRLSIL.

The rearrangement joins TRBV7-2 to TRBJ2-5; 12 nucleotides line up with TRBD2. Germline-derived CDR1 and CDR2 are SGHTA and FQGNSA. Losses at the gene ends were 3 bases for V and 0 bases for J; bases not matched to a gene: 2. CDR3 length: 16 amino acids. This CDR3 reads CASSLGLAGYQETQYF. CDR3 sequence (DNA): TGTGCCAGCAGCTTGGGACTAGCGGGTTACCAAGAGACCCAGTACTTC.

The J gene is TRBJ1-5, the V gene TRBV28; TRBD1 matches 7 bases. The CDR3 totals 18 residues. In germline, CDR1 is MDHEN, CDR2 SYDVKM. The junction had 15 bases not matched to a gene; V was cut back by 6 bases and J by 1 base. CDR3 in DNA: TGTGCCAGCAGCCTCGTGGCAGGGGGAATAGGGAGCAATCAGCCCCAGCATTTT. Encoded protein: CASSLVAGGIGSNQPQHF.

This chain uses TRBV4-2 with TRBJ1-1; no clear D. Germline V gene sequence: CDR1 LGHNA, CDR2 YNFKEQ. The CDR3 totals 13 residues. Deletions cut 8 bases from V and 1 base from J, with 11 bases between. The CDR3: CASRRDQNTEAFF. The CDR3 nucleotides are TGTGCCAGCCGCCGGGATCAGAACACTGAAGCTTTCTTT.

The chain links TRBV4-1 to TRBJ1-1; perhaps TRBD1 as D (6 bases). This CDR3 region has 19 residues. Germline V gene sequence: CDR1 MGHRA, CDR2 YSYEKL. Trimming took 0 bases from V and 6 from J, leaving 26 bases between them. CDR3 coding DNA: TGCGCCAGCAGCCAAGATTTCGCGGCCTTCTGGACACAGGGTTCTGAAGCTTTCTTT. Translating gives CASSQDFAAFWTQGSEAFF.

This clone has only a few counts. Additional DNA sequences in this sample encode the identical CDR3. The chain links TRBV7-9 to TRBJ2-5; D ambiguous. Between the trimmed V and J ends, which lost 1 base and 4 bases, there was a span of 7 bases. The germline V gene encodes CDR1 SEHNR and CDR2 FQNEAQ (reference sequence). The CDR3 is made up of 13 amino acids. CDR3 DNA sequence: TGTGCCAGCAGCTTAGGGTTCAGAGAGACCCAGTACTTC. Its protein product is CASSLGFRETQYF.

J is TRBJ2-2 and V is TRBV7-2, with 10 bases lining up with TRBD1. V lost 3 bases to trimming and J lost 6 bases; unmatched junction nucleotides: 7. Germline CDR1 is SGHTA and CDR2 is FQGNSA. The CDR3 totals 16 residues. CDR3 sequence: CASSFRTGGDPGELFF. CDR3 sequence (DNA): TGTGCCAGCAGCTTCAGGACAGGGGGGGATCCCGGGGAGCTGTTTTTT. Filled out from reference TRBV7-2 and TRBJ2-2, the complete variable domain reads GAGVSQSPSNKVTEKGKDVELRCDPISGHTALYWYRQSLGQGLEFLIYFQGNSAPDKSGLPSDRFSAERTGGSVSTLTIQRTQQEDSAVYLCASSFRTGGDPGELFFGEGSRLTVL.

This chain joins TRBV13 and TRBJ2-7; 7 positions match TRBD1. The CDR3 sequence is 15 residues long. J lost 2 bases, V lost 5 bases, and 9 bases had no gene match. Germline V gene data show CDR1 as PRHDT and CDR2 as FYEKMQ (reference sequence). As DNA, the CDR3 is TGTGCCAGCAGCCACACGACAGGGCTGGCCTACGAGCAGTACTTC. Translation gives CASSHTTGLAYEQYF.

J is TRBJ2-1 and V is TRBV2, with 11 positions matching TRBD2. CDR1 is SNHLY and CDR2 is FYNNEI in the germline V gene. The CDR3 has 18 residues. V gave up 2 bases and J gave up 0 bases; unmatched junction bases: 6. The CDR3 DNA reads as TGTGCCAGCAGTGAATGGGCTAGCGGGGGGAACTCCTACAATGAGCAGTTCTTC. It codes for CASSEWASGGNSYNEQFF. The full variable domain, in which reference TRBV2 and TRBJ2-1 provide the parts outside the CDR3, is EPEVTQTPSHQVTQMGQEVILRCVPISNHLYFYWYRQILGQKVEFLVSFYNNEISEKSEIFDDQFSVERPDGSNFTLKIRSTKLEDSAMYFCASSEWASGGNSYNEQFFGPGTRLTVL.

The chain recombines TRBV4-1 with TRBJ2-5, with TRBD1 identical over 11 bases. The J segment lost 5 bases and the V segment lost 2 bases, leaving 4 bases of the junction unmatched. CDR3 length: 15 amino acids. Germline V CDR1 and CDR2: MGHRA, YSYEKL. The CDR3 DNA is TGCGCCAGCAGCCAATCCGGGACAGGGGGGGAGACCCAGTACTTC. As protein: CASSQSGTGGETQYF.

This clone has a handful of counts. The chain uses TRBV19 and TRBJ1-2, with 8 nucleotides matching TRBD1. The CDR3 runs to 14 residues. The V gene's germline CDR1 is LNHDA and CDR2 SQIVND (reference sequence). Trimming took 6 bases from V and 3 from J; bases not matched to a gene: 6. This CDR3 reads CASRRTGIDYGYTF. The CDR3 DNA reads as TGTGCCAGTAGGAGGACAGGGATCGACTATGGCTACACCTTC.

This chain's CDR3 is CASSIAGYAYNEQFF. DNA for the CDR3: TGTGCCAGTAGTATTGCAGGCTACGCCTACAATGAGCAGTTCTTC. The chain links TRBV19 to TRBJ2-1; no reliable D call. Germline values: CDR1 LNHDA, CDR2 SQIVND (reference sequence). There are 15 residues in the CDR3. V dropped 3 bases and J dropped 2 bases, with 11 bases sitting between them.

The chain carries TRBV10-3 and TRBJ1-1; 7 bases fit TRBD1. Germline trimming cut 0 bases from V and 0 bases from J; bases unmatched to any gene: 7. Germline V gene data show CDR1 as ENHRY and CDR2 as SYGVKD. The CDR3 extends over 17 amino acids. CDR3 sequence reads: CAISESNDRVVNTEAFF. In DNA form, the CDR3 reads TGTGCCATCAGTGAGTCGAACGACAGGGTAGTGAACACTGAAGCTTTCTTT.